The source of this TCR beta chain is a study of blood T cell repertoires in COVID-19. For the study at large: PBMCs, B-cell-depleted T cells, or T cells were the source of the cDNA or gDNA that made up the material.

Libraries were prepared by immunoSEQ multiplex PCR; TCRdb keeps only in-frame clonotypes and omits some of them. The profile shows 150,000 to 200,000 clones, roughly nine tenths of them singletons. Germline lookup yields CDR1 MNHEY and CDR2 SMNVEV (reference sequence). The CDR3 sequence is 15 residues long. J lost 1 base, V lost 3 bases, and 3 bases had no gene match. This study enrolled people aged about 18 to 95 from approximately 24 US geographic areas. The sequenced sample was PBMCs or T cells enriched from blood (not recorded which). V usage is TRBV27 and J usage is TRBJ1-1; TRBD1 matches at 9 bases. The sequence was collected from a middle-aged woman in a cohort exposed to, infected with or recovered from COVID-19 (not recorded which). Written as DNA, the CDR3 is TGTGCCAGCAGTTTGGTACAGGGGGCGAACACTGAAGCTTTCTTT. Translating it yields CASSLVQGANTEAFF.